Described below is a single TCR beta chain sequence and its context. Its antigen is still unknown. No clone much larger than this one lies a single base away; base qualities are absent. The data were taken from a study of shared clonotypes between healthy human individuals (dated by TCRdb to the early 2020s). For the study in its entirety: The cohort included three men and a couple of women between 18 and 49 years of age. Leukapheresis yielded between about 0.85 and 9.5 billion PBMCs per donor. For each donor, CD4 naive and CD4 memory were each run on three plates, CD8 naive on two plates, and CD8 memory on one plate. To increase sequencing depth and limit assay-specific biases, different laboratories used diverse techniques to prepare libraries and sequence TCR repertoires. Blood TCR repertoires of four to six healthy adults were deeply sequenced to estimate repertoire size and the extent of clonotype sharing between individuals. On the study overall, not on this receptor specifically: Because the study included only a small number of donors, the genetic and exposure-history diversity represented was limited. Compared with non-shared clonotypes, the clonotypes found in all four sorted-subset donors had higher generation probabilities. Even with the large sequencing depth, rarefaction of the sorted-subset datasets indicated that sequencing was incomplete. Estimated clonotype richness was generally larger for naive than for memory subsets. Pairwise subsampling led to the expectation that sequencing depth would affect the degree of clonotype sharing among donors. Across a handful of donors, roughly 5.1% of naive CD4, 3% to 3.5% of naive CD8, under 2.5% of memory CD4, and 0.4% of memory CD8 clonotypes were shared. Sampling was restricted to blood, and TCR repertoires in tissues likely differ from the TCR repertoires found in blood.

TCR CDR3 regions were amplified from genomic DNA by multiplex PCR using the deep immunoSEQ assay. Extracted genomic DNA from each cell subset was distributed evenly across all wells of several immunoSEQ 96-well plates, and each plate was treated as a replicate. For sorted subsets, each replicate PCR was loaded with about 0.2 ug genomic DNA, equivalent to 30,000 or so T cell genomes. Purified libraries were quantified with a Qubit 3.0 fluorometer, sized on a Bioanalyzer 2100, and re-quantified with the KAPA Library Quantification kit. Every immunoSEQ 96-well plate was sequenced on a dedicated single-read 150-cycle Illumina NextSeq 550 flow cell. As for the authors' bioinformatics: Because only junctional sequences without quality scores were contained in the immunoSEQ output, filtering matching that applied to full-length reads could not be performed. To assign V/J genes and CDR3, sequences were annotated against IMGT germline references using PyIR, a Python wrapper for IgBLAST v1.9. Reads were filtered out if the reads had weak V/J assignments (E-value above 1e-6), no CDR3, stop codons, out-of-frame junctions, or ambiguous translated residues. A V3J clonotype was defined by an identical inferred V gene, J gene, and CDR3 amino acid sequence. The percentage overlap between two repertoires was calculated by dividing the number of shared unique clonotypes by the size of the smaller repertoire. RTK rarefaction, the Chao1 estimator, and Recon v2.1 estimates of unobserved clonotypes were used to assess repertoire richness. Generation probabilities for all TCRbeta clonotypes obtained by the gDNA method from a handful of donors were computed using OLGA. TCRdb holds this immuneACCESS table with in-frame rearrangements only. Some clones are missing; in checked studies, unresolved V genes explain under half, and the rest has no known cause. The V and J calls and the clone size are those of that table, but D and trimming were determined from the DNA. For this sample the table gives approximately 2,300,000 clones, of which around 92% were detected only once. Around 0.4% of the sample is in the top ten clones.

Healthy HIV-negative adults with no recently reported acute infections or vaccinations were included as donors. All donors were Caucasian adults living in Nashville, Tennessee, USA. Magnetic negative selection was used to enrich CD4+ T cells, after which naive cells were positively selected on CD45RA and the negative fraction became the memory subset. After blood collection by leukapheresis, PBMCs were isolated using Ficoll-Histopaque density gradient centrifugation and then cryopreserved in the vapor phase of liquid nitrogen. Purity and quantity of every magnetically sorted T cell population were checked by analytical flow cytometry. Genomic DNA was isolated from each sorted fraction and quantified by UV absorbance on a Nanodrop 2000c. Ends trimmed: V by 2 bases, J by 6 bases; bases unmatched to a gene: 9. As encoded in the germline V gene, CDR1 is SGDLS while CDR2 is YYNGEE. The CDR3 holds 16 amino acids from the cysteine to the phenylalanine. Just the 48-base CDR3 DNA is kept, in frame starting at base 1.

The sample comprised naive CD4+ T cells from PBMCs. The cell subset or site label, as the study defines it: CD45RA+ positively selected. This TCR was sampled from a man aged 18 to 35 in good health. Some clones in this sample may be carry-over from other donors' samples. The rearrangement joined TRBV9 to TRBJ2-3; 10 bases in the junction line up with TRBD1. The DNA sequence is given as TGTGCCAGCAGCGTCCTCGGGACAGGGGCATCCGATACGCAGTATTTT. Translated, this gives CASSVLGTGASDTQYF.